The entry that follows covers one T cell receptor beta chain sequence. Its antigen is not identified. Some clones are missing from TCRdb's copy, which holds only in-frame ones; the method was immunoSEQ multiplex PCR. In the table there are tens of thousands of clones, approximately 90% of which are singletons. The data are from a study of resident and recirculating memory T cells in vitiligo. Study-wide results and limits: No unique dominant TCR clone was found in vitiligo lesions.

Stable patients also lacked confetti depigmentation, a sign of active vitiligo. CDR1 is ENHRY and CDR2 is SYGVKD in the germline V gene. The length of the CDR3 is 15 residues. The V and J ends lost 4 bases and 7 bases, in that order; junction bases with no gene match: 6. Sequenced sample: blood. V gene TRBV10-3 combines with J gene TRBJ1-5, with TRBD1 matching over 11 bases. The source of this sequence is a male donor with vitiligo. The DNA for the CDR3 is TGTGCCATCAGTGGGGGACAGGGGGTTGGACAGCCCCAGCATTTT. Translated, it gives CAISGGQGVGQPQHF.